This T cell receptor beta chain comes out of a study of blood T cell repertoires in COVID-19. Study context: PBMCs, B-cell-depleted T cells, or T cells provided the cDNA or gDNA that made up the material.

Clones were sequenced by immunoSEQ multiplex PCR, and TCRdb holds only the in-frame ones, with some missing. The table shows about 280,000 clones, with less than 90% occurring only once. V lost 5 bases and J lost 4, with 11 bases in between. This CDR3 spans 13 amino acids. CDR1 and CDR2 from the germline V gene are MDHEN and SYDVKM. V gene TRBV28 combines with J gene TRBJ1-1, with D possibly matching TRBD1 (6 bases). This TCR derives from a human donor in a cohort sampled during active COVID-19. The source material was peripheral blood. The CDR3 loop reads CASSQGQITEAFF. DNA for the CDR3: TGTGCCAGCAGTCAAGGACAGATCACTGAAGCTTTCTTT. Supplemented by reference TRBV28 and TRBJ1-1, the full variable domain reads DVKVTQSSRYLVKRTGEKVFLECVQDMDHENMFWYRQDPGLGLRLIYFSYDVKMKEKGDIPEGYSVSREKKERFSLILESASTNQTSMYLCASSQGQITEAFFGQGTRLTVV.